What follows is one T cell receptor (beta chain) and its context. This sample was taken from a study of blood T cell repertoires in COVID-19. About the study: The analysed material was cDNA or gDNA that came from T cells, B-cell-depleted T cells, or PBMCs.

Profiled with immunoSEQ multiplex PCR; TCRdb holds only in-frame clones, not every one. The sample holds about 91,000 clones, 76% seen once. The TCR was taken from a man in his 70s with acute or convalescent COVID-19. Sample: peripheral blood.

In nucleotides, the CDR3 is TGTGCCAGCAGTGAAGTGGCGACAGGGTTGGGTGAGCAGTACGTC. It specifies CASSEVATGLGEQYV. V is TRBV6-1 and J is TRBJ2-7; 7 nucleotides line up with TRBD1. Germline loops: CDR1 MNHNS, CDR2 SASEGT. The CDR3 spans 15 residues. The V and J ends lost 1 base and 7 bases, in that order; junction bases with no gene match: 10.